Below, 3 T cell receptor beta chains from the same sample are listed, as sequenced in a study of blood T cell repertoires in COVID-19. TCRdb keeps only in-frame clones here, not all; method: immunoSEQ multiplex PCR. There are about 330,000 clones in the sample; 80% to 90% occur only once, and over 4.5% lies in the top ten. Source material: PBMCs or T cells enriched from blood (not recorded which). The receptors originated from a young man who had recovered from COVID-19.

The chain is built from TRBV28 and TRBJ1-1, with 7 bases lining up with TRBD1. V lost 3 bases, J lost 4 bases, and 5 bases stayed unmatched. Germline assignment: CDR1 MDHEN and CDR2 SYDVKM. CDR3 size: 14 residues. The CDR3 bases are TGTGCCAGCAGTTTCGACAGGGTCGGCACTGAAGCTTTCTTT. Translation: CASSFDRVGTEAFF.

This clone was seen just once. The rearrangement uses TRBV10-3 and TRBJ2-5; TRBD2 matches at 7 bases. This CDR3 has 14 residues. Germline V gene data show CDR1 as ENHRY and CDR2 as SYGVKD. The V gene end was trimmed by 7 bases and the J gene end by 4 bases; junction bases not matched to a gene: 9. CDR3 sequence reads: CAIKRRGEGETQYF. The CDR3 coding sequence is TGTGCCATCAAAAGACGGGGGGAAGGAGAGACCCAGTACTTC.

In its sample, this clone was seen a few times. The V gene is TRBV10-3, the J gene TRBJ2-2; no firm D call. V gave up 3 bases and J gave up 0 bases, with 11 bases separating them. CDR3 length equals 16 residues. Germline V gene sequence: CDR1 ENHRY, CDR2 SYGVKD. The CDR3 loop is CAISDIDITNTGELFF. CDR3 nucleotides: TGTGCCATCAGTGATATCGACATAACGAACACCGGGGAGCTGTTTTTT.